This TCR beta chain came from a study of blood T cell repertoires in COVID-19. Across the whole study: Acute and convalescent COVID-19 samples came from the United States, Italy and Spain. T cells, B-cell-depleted T cells, or PBMCs supplied cDNA or gDNA.

Per the germline V gene, CDR1 is SGHRS and CDR2 is YFSETQ. With V trimmed by 4 bases and J by 9 bases, 9 bases remained unmatched. This CDR3 spans 15 amino acids. Per the study methods: Amplification from reference gene primers served as the basis for estimated nucleated cell counts. Measured with immunoSEQ multiplex PCR; TCRdb has only the in-frame clones, and not every one. The D gene and trimming were derived from the DNA, and the V and J assignments and clone size from that table. The repertoire holds 300,000 to 400,000 clones, with roughly 87% as singletons. Patients in Seattle were enrolled during active infection, then followed longitudinally.

Sequencing input: peripheral blood. The chain is built from TRBV5-1 and TRBJ2-1, with TRBD2 identical over 11 bases. This TCR was sampled from a man aged 30 to 45 with COVID-19, enrolled during active disease. CDR3 sequence (DNA): TGCGCCAGCAGCCTTAGCGGGGGGGCACGGGGTGAGCAGTTCTTC. Its protein product is CASSLSGGARGEQFF.